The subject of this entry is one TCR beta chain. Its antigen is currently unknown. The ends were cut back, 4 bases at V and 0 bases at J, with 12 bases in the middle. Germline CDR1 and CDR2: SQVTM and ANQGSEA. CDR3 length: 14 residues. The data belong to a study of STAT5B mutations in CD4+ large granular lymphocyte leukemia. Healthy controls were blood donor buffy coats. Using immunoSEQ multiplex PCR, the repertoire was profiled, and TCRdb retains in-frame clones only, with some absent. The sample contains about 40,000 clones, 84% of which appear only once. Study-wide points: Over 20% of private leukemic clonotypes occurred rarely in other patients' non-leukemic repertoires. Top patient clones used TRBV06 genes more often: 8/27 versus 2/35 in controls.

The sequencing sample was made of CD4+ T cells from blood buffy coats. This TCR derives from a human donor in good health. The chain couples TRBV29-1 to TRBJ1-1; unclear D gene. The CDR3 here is CSVATPVMNTEAFF. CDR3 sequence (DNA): TGCAGCGTTGCCACGCCAGTCATGAACACTGAAGCTTTCTTT.